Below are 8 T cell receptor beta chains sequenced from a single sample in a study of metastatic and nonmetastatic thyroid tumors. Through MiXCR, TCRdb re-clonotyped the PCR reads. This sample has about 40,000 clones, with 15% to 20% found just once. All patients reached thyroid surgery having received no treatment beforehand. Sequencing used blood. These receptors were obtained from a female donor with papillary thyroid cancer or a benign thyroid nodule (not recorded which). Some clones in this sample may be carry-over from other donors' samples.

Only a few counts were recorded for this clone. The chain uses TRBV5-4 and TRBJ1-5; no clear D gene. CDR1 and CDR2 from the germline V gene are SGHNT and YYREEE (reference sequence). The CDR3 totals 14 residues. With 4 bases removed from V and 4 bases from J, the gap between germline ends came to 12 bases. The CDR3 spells CASSLDGFNQPQHF. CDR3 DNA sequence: TGTGCCAGCAGCCTGGACGGGTTTAATCAGCCCCAGCATTTT.

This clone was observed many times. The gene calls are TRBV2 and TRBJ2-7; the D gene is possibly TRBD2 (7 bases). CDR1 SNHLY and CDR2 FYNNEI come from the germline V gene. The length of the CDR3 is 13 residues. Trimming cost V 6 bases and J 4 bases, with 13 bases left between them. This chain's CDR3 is CASRFGGLYEQYF. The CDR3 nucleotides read TGTGCCAGCAGGTTCGGGGGGCTGTACGAGCAGTACTTC.

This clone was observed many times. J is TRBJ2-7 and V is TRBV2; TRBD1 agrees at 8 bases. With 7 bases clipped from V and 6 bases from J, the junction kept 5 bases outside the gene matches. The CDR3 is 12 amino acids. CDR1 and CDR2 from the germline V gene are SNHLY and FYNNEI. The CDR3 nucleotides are TGTGCCAGCACCCAGACAGGGGCCGAGCAGTACTTC. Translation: CASTQTGAEQYF.

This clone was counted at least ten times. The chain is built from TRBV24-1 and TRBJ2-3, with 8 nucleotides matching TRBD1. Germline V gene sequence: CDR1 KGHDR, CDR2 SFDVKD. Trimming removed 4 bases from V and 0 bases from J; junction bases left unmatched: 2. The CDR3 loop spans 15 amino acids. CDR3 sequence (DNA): TGTGCCACCAGTGAACCAGGGGGCAGCACAGATACGCAGTATTTT. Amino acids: CATSEPGGSTDTQYF.

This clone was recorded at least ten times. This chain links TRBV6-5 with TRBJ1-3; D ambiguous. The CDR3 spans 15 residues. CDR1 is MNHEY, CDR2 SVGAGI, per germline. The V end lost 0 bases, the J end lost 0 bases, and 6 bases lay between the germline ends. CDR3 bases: TGTGCCAGCAGTTACTCGGTAAACTCTGGAAACACCATATATTTT. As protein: CASSYSVNSGNTIYF.

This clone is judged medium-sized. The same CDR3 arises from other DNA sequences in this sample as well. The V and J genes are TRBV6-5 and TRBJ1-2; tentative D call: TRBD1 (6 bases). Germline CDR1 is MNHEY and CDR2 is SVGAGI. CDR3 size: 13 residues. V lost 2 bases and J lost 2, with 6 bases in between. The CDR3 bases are TGTGCCAGCAGTTACGACAGGAACTATGGCTACACCTTC. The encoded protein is CASSYDRNYGYTF.

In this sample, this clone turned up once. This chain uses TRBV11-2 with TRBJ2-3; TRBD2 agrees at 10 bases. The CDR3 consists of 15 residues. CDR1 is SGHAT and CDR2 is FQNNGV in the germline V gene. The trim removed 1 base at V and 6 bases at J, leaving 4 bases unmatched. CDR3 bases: TGTGCCAGCAGCTTAGTGTCTAGCGGGAGCGATACGCAGTATTTT. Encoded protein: CASSLVSSGSDTQYF.

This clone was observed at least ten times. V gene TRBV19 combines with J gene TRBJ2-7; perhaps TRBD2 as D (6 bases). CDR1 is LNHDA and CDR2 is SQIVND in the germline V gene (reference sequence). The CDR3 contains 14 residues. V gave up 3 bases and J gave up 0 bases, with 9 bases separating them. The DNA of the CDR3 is TGTGCCAGTAGTATTGACGGGAGCTCCTACGAGCAGTACTTC. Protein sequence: CASSIDGSSYEQYF.